This T cell receptor (beta chain) was observed in a study of regulatory T cells in long-lasting Graves disease. As to time point: persistent/refractory GD, antithyroid drugs over 5 years with positive TRAb. Researchers made the TCR library from RNA that was extracted from PBMCs. TCR beta libraries were built with iRepertoire HTBI primers and Arm-PCR of CDR3 regions. Each CDR3 protein is one row after TCRdb ran MiXCR on the multiplex PCR reads. The top ten hold roughly 20% of the sample, which has fewer than 450,000 distinct CDR3 sequences, under 25% seen once. This clonotype was observed many times. The CDR3 totals 15 residues. The germline CDR1 and CDR2 sequences are MDHEN and SYDVKM. V trimming: 6 bases; J trimming: 4 bases; junction bases outside the gene matches: 10.

The V call is TRBV28, the J call TRBJ2-7, with 9 nucleotides matching TRBD1. The TCR sequence derives from a female donor with Graves disease. Material: peripheral blood mononuclear cells (PBMCs), obtained when the disease was refractory, from a patient treated with antithyroid drugs. The CDR3 DNA reads TGTGCCAGCAGCGAAGTAACAGGGGGCGGGTACGAGCAGTACTTC. Encoded protein: CASSEVTGGGYEQYF.